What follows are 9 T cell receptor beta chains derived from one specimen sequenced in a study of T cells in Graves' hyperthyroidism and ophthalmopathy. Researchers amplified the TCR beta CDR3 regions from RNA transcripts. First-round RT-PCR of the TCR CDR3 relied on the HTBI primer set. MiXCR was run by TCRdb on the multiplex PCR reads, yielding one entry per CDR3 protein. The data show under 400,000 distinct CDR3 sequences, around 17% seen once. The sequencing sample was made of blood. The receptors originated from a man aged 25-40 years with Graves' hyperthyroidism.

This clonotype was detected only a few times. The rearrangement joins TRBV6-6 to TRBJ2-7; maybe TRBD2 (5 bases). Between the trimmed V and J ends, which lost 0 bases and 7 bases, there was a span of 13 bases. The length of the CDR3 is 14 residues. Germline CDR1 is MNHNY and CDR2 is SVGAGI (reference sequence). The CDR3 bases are TGTGCCAGCAGTTACTCGGGATTCTCGGGGGAGCAGTACTTC. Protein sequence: CASSYSGFSGEQYF.

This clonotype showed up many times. CDR3 loop: CSVSGTGLGETQYF. The CDR3 DNA reads as TGCAGCGTGTCCGGGACAGGGTTAGGAGAGACCCAGTACTTC. V is TRBV29-1 and J is TRBJ2-5, with TRBD1 matching over 9 bases. CDR3 size: 14 residues. In germline, CDR1 is SQVTM, CDR2 ANQGSEA. V trimming: 6 bases; J trimming: 4 bases; junction bases outside the gene matches: 9.

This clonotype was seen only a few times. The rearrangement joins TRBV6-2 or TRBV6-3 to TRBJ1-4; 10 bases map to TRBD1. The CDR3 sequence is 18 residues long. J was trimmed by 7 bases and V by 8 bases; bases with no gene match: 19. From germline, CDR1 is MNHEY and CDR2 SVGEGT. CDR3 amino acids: CASRGTGRRDRGPEKLFF. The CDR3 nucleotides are TGTGCCAGCCGGGGCACGGGACGGCGGGACAGGGGTCCTGAAAAACTGTTTTTT.

DNA for the CDR3: TGTGCCAGCAGTGCTACGACAAGGGGGAATGAAAAACTGTTTTTT. It is translated as CASSATTRGNEKLFF. This rearrangement joins TRBV2 to TRBJ1-4; a possible D gene is TRBD1 (6 bases). Trimming shortened V by 4 bases and J by 5 bases, and 14 bases separated the two germline ends. Looked up from germline, CDR1 is SNHLY and CDR2 is FYNNEI. This CDR3 has 15 amino acids. Drawing the rest from reference TRBV2 and TRBJ1-4, the complete variable domain is EPEVTQTPSHQVTQMGQEVILRCVPISNHLYFYWYRQILGQKVEFLVSFYNNEISEKSEIFDDQFSVERPDGSNFTLKIRSTKLEDSAMYFCASSATTRGNEKLFFGSGTQLSVL.

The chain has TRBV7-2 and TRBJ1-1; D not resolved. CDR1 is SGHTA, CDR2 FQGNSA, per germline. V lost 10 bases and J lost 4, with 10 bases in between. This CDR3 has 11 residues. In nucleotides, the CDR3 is TGTGCCATTAAGAGCGTCACTGAAGCTTTCTTT. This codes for CAIKSVTEAFF.

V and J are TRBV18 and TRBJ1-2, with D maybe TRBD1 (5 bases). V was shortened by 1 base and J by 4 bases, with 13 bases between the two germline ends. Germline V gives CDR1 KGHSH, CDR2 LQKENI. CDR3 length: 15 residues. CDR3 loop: CASSPRNGGGYGYTF. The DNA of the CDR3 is TGTGCCAGCTCACCACGGAACGGGGGGGGCTATGGCTACACCTTC.

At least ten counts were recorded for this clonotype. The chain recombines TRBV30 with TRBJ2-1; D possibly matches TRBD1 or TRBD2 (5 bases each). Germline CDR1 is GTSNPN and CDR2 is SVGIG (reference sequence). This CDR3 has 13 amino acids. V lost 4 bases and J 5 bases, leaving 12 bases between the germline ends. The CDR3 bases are TGTGCCTGGATCGGGGACGGGAACAATGAGCAGTTCTTC. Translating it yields CAWIGDGNNEQFF. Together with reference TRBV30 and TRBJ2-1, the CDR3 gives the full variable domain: SQTIHQWPATLVQPVGSPLSLECTVEGTSNPNLYWYRQAAGRGLQLLFYSVGIGQISSEVPQNLSASRPQDRQFILSSKKLLLSDSGFYLCAWIGDGNNEQFFGPGTRLTVL.

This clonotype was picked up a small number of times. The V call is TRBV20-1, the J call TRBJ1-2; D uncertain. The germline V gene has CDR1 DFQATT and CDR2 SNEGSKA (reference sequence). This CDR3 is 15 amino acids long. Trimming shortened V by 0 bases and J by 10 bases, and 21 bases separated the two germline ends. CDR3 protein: CSARDLSGKIDDYTF. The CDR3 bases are TGCAGTGCTAGAGATTTGTCAGGAAAGATAGATGACTACACCTTC.

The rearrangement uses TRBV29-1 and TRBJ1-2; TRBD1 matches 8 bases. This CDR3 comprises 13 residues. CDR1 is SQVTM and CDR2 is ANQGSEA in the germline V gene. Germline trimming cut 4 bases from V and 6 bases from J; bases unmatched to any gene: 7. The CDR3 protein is CSVGQGREDGYTF. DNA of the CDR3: TGCAGCGTTGGACAGGGGAGAGAAGATGGCTACACCTTC.